The 8 T cell receptor beta chains presented below share a single source sample, sequenced in a study of CD8+CD57+ T cells in acquired aplastic anemia. TCR beta VDJ combinations and CDR3 sequences were profiled from genomic DNA. Each CDR3 protein gets one entry after TCRdb re-called the reads with MiXCR. The sample records around 180,000 distinct CDR3 sequences, under 75% being singletons. Sequenced input: sorted CD4+, CD8+, or CD8+CD57+ T cells (not recorded which) from PBMCs. Receptor source: a human donor in good health.

This chain joins TRBV7-6 and TRBJ2-7; 8 positions match TRBD2. Trimming cost V 6 bases and J 6 bases; bases outside gene matches: 10. CDR1 and CDR2 from the germline V gene are SGHVS and FNYEAQ. There are 14 residues in the CDR3. The CDR3 sequence is CASRKGLGQGEQYF. The CDR3 DNA reads TGTGCCAGCAGGAAGGGACTAGGACAAGGCGAGCAGTACTTC.

V is TRBV7-6 and J is TRBJ2-5; 7 nucleotides align to TRBD2. The germline CDR1 and CDR2 sequences are SGHVS and FNYEAQ. With V trimmed by 5 bases and J by 3 bases, 9 bases remained unmatched. The length of the CDR3 is 15 residues. The CDR3: CASSPSLLAEETQYF. The CDR3 DNA is TGTGCCAGCAGCCCCTCTCTCCTAGCGGAAGAGACCCAGTACTTC.

The chain joins TRBV9 to TRBJ2-3, with D maybe TRBD2 (5 bases). CDR3 length equals 14 residues. Looked up from germline, CDR1 is SGDLS and CDR2 is YYNGEE. Trimming left V 4 bases short and J 1 base short, with 10 bases between. The chain's CDR3 is CASSSGGRTDTQYF. The CDR3, as DNA: TGTGCCAGCAGCTCCGGAGGACGCACAGATACGCAGTATTTT.

This clonotype was counted ten times or more. This chain links TRBV19 with TRBJ1-4, with 7 bases lining up with TRBD1. CDR3 length: 13 amino acids. Germline lookup yields CDR1 LNHDA and CDR2 SQIVND (reference sequence). The J segment lost 12 bases and the V segment lost 3 bases, leaving 7 bases of the junction unmatched. The CDR3 is CASSIGTDFQLFF. DNA of the CDR3: TGTGCCAGTAGTATCGGGACAGACTTTCAACTGTTTTTT.

The chain is built from TRBV9 and TRBJ1-2; 7 bases fit TRBD1. V was pared by 6 bases and J by 5 bases, with 10 bases of the junction left unmatched. Germline CDR1 reads SGDLS; CDR2 reads YYNGEE. CDR3 length equals 14 residues. CDR3 in amino acids: CASTPQGIGYGYTF. CDR3 nucleotides: TGTGCCAGCACCCCACAGGGGATAGGGTATGGCTACACCTTC.

The sample holds many counts of this clonotype. This chain joins TRBV9 and TRBJ2-3, with 11 positions matching TRBD2. J was trimmed by 4 bases and V by 4 bases; bases with no gene match: 8. Germline V gives CDR1 SGDLS, CDR2 YYNGEE. The CDR3 totals 16 residues. The CDR3 sequence: CASSPRVAGGPDTQYF. The CDR3, as DNA: TGTGCCAGCAGCCCCCGGGTAGCGGGGGGGCCAGATACGCAGTATTTT.

This clonotype was observed a few times. V gene TRBV10-2 combines with J gene TRBJ1-2; D perhaps matches TRBD1 (5 bases). The CDR3 has 13 amino acids. Trimming removed 3 bases from V and 1 base from J, with 6 bases in between. CDR1 and CDR2 (germline): WSHSY, SAAADI. The CDR3 reads CASSEDSNYGYTF. Here the CDR3 DNA reads TGCGCCAGCAGTGAAGACAGTAACTATGGCTACACCTTC.

The rearrangement links TRBV29-1 to TRBJ2-3; D is perhaps TRBD2 (6 bases). V was shortened by 8 bases and J by 3 bases, with 18 bases between the two germline ends. CDR1 and CDR2 (germline): SQVTM, ANQGSEA. The CDR3 sequence is 14 residues long. The CDR3 loop reads CSYSAGRRTDTQYF. CDR3 DNA sequence: TGCAGCTATTCGGCGGGACGACGGACAGATACGCAGTATTTT.